Listed below are T cell receptor beta chains from one sample, sequenced in a study of blood T cell repertoires in COVID-19. Some clones are missing from TCRdb's copy, which holds only in-frame ones; the method was immunoSEQ multiplex PCR. Found here are 130,000 to 150,000 clones, approximately 83% of them singletons; the top ten hold about 9.2%. The sequencing input was PBMCs or T cells enriched from blood (not recorded which). These receptors originate from a man aged 45 to 65 who had recovered from COVID-19. CDR3s include the opening cysteine and the closing phenylalanine or tryptophan. D genes are given only for firm matches. Clone size is not always given. Where it is, it says once, few, many or a class for expanded clones.

j_call: TRBJ1-4; clone_size: NA; v_call: TRBV5-6; d_call: NA; cdr3_nt: TGTGCCAGCAGCTTGATGGGGGGAAAACTGTTTTTT; cdr3_aa: CASSLMGGKLFF
j_call: TRBJ1-6; clone_size: NA; v_call: TRBV10-3; d_call: TRBD1; cdr3_nt: TGTGCCATCAGTGAACGGGACAGCGAAAATTCACCCCTCCACTTT; cdr3_aa: CAISERDSENSPLHF
j_call: TRBJ2-7; clone_size: NA; v_call: TRBV7-2; d_call: TRBD1; cdr3_nt: TGTGCCAGCAGCTTGGGACAGGGGAACTCCTACGAGCAGTACTTC; cdr3_aa: CASSLGQGNSYEQYF
j_call: TRBJ1-1; clone_size: NA; v_call: TRBV7-3; d_call: NA; cdr3_nt: TGTGCCAGCAGCTTTACAGGCCCGGGCTTAGTCGGCGCTGAAGCTTTCTTT; cdr3_aa: CASSFTGPGLVGAEAFF
j_call: TRBJ1-1; clone_size: NA; v_call: TRBV29-1; d_call: NA; cdr3_nt: TGCAGCGTTCCGGGGTACACTGAAGCTTTCTTT; cdr3_aa: CSVPGYTEAFF
j_call: TRBJ2-7; clone_size: NA; v_call: TRBV6-2/TRBV6-3; d_call: TRBD2; cdr3_nt: TGTGCCAGCAGCCGGACTAGCGGGGGGTATGACGAGCAGTACTTC; cdr3_aa: CASSRTSGGYDEQYF
j_call: TRBJ2-1; clone_size: NA; v_call: TRBV9; d_call: TRBD2; cdr3_nt: TGTGCCAGCAGCCCACGACTAGCGGGGGGCAGAAATGAGCAGTTCTTC; cdr3_aa: CASSPRLAGGRNEQFF
j_call: TRBJ1-2; clone_size: NA; v_call: TRBV27; d_call: NA; cdr3_nt: TGTGCCAGCAGTCCGGACGGGAGGACTGCTCTCCATGGCTACACCTTC; cdr3_aa: CASSPDGRTALHGYTF
j_call: TRBJ2-1; clone_size: few; v_call: TRBV7-2; d_call: TRBD2; cdr3_nt: TGTGCCAGCAGCTTAGACCTAGCGGGGGCCTACAATGAGCAGTTCTTC; cdr3_aa: CASSLDLAGAYNEQFF
j_call: TRBJ1-2; clone_size: NA; v_call: TRBV7-2; d_call: NA; cdr3_nt: TGTGCCAGCAGCTTGAAGACAGAAAACTATGGCTACACCTTC; cdr3_aa: CASSLKTENYGYTF
j_call: TRBJ1-1; clone_size: NA; v_call: TRBV2; d_call: NA; cdr3_nt: TGTGCCAGGGGGGCGGGCAGGGGAGACACTGAAGCTTTCTTT; cdr3_aa: CARGAGRGDTEAFF
j_call: TRBJ2-5; clone_size: NA; v_call: TRBV11-3; d_call: NA; cdr3_nt: TGTGCCAGCAACAGGGCGTTTGGGGAGACCCAGTACTTC; cdr3_aa: CASNRAFGETQYF
j_call: TRBJ1-6; clone_size: NA; v_call: TRBV5-6; d_call: NA; cdr3_nt: TGTGCCAGCAGCTTTGGACTGGGGAGCTCCTATAATTCACCCCTCCACTTT; cdr3_aa: CASSFGLGSSYNSPLHF
j_call: TRBJ2-3; clone_size: once; v_call: TRBV30; d_call: TRBD2; cdr3_nt: TGTGCCTGGAGTGTACAGGCGGGGGTGGATACGCAGTATTTT; cdr3_aa: CAWSVQAGVDTQYF
j_call: TRBJ2-3; clone_size: NA; v_call: TRBV7-7; d_call: NA; cdr3_nt: TGTGCTAGCAGCTTAGGAGGCGGGGGCCCCACAGATACGCAGTATTTT; cdr3_aa: CASSLGGGGPTDTQYF
j_call: TRBJ1-2; clone_size: NA; v_call: TRBV19; d_call: NA; cdr3_nt: TGTGCCAGTACCATGGGGCGCCACTATGGCTACACCTTC; cdr3_aa: CASTMGRHYGYTF
j_call: TRBJ2-3; clone_size: NA; v_call: TRBV7-3; d_call: TRBD2; cdr3_nt: TGTGCCAGCAGCTTAAATAGCGGGGGAGATACGCAGTATTTT; cdr3_aa: CASSLNSGGDTQYF
j_call: TRBJ1-5; clone_size: NA; v_call: TRBV19; d_call: TRBD1; cdr3_nt: TGTGCCAGTGGGACAGGGGCCTCATATAGCAATCAGCCCCAGCATTTT; cdr3_aa: CASGTGASYSNQPQHF
j_call: TRBJ1-6; clone_size: NA; v_call: TRBV4-3; d_call: NA; cdr3_nt: TGCGCCAGCAGCCAAGATCTGGCAGGGGAGGGTTCACCCCTCCACTTT; cdr3_aa: CASSQDLAGEGSPLHF
j_call: TRBJ1-6; clone_size: few; v_call: TRBV10-3; d_call: TRBD1; cdr3_nt: TGTGCCATCGGACCGGGACAGGGAAATTCACCCCTCCACTTT; cdr3_aa: CAIGPGQGNSPLHF
j_call: TRBJ2-3; clone_size: NA; v_call: TRBV30; d_call: TRBD2; cdr3_nt: TGTGCCGAAGCCACCAGGACTAGCGACGGAGATACGCAGTATTTT; cdr3_aa: CAEATRTSDGDTQYF
j_call: TRBJ2-1; clone_size: NA; v_call: TRBV12-5; d_call: TRBD2; cdr3_nt: TGTGCTAGTGGTTTCGGACCAAGCGGGGGGGCCCATAATGAGCAGTTCTTC; cdr3_aa: CASGFGPSGGAHNEQFF
j_call: TRBJ2-7; clone_size: NA; v_call: TRBV5-6; d_call: TRBD2; cdr3_nt: TGTGCCAGCAGCTTGGGAGAACTACGACTAGCGGGGGACTACGAGCAGTACTTC; cdr3_aa: CASSLGELRLAGDYEQYF
j_call: TRBJ2-1; clone_size: once; v_call: TRBV7-8; d_call: TRBD2; cdr3_nt: TGTGCCAGCAGCTTAGAAAGGGATAGCGGGGGGGCAGGGAGTAATGAGCAGTTCTTC; cdr3_aa: CASSLERDSGGAGSNEQFF
j_call: TRBJ1-2; clone_size: NA; v_call: TRBV12-3/TRBV12-4; d_call: NA; cdr3_nt: TGTGCCAGCAGTTTAGCAGGGGGCTATGGCTACACCTTC; cdr3_aa: CASSLAGGYGYTF
j_call: TRBJ2-7; clone_size: once; v_call: TRBV11-2; d_call: TRBD2; cdr3_nt: TGTGCCAGCAGCCAGAGCGGGGTAGTAGACGAGCAGTACTTC; cdr3_aa: CASSQSGVVDEQYF
j_call: TRBJ1-5; clone_size: once; v_call: TRBV5-8; d_call: TRBD1; cdr3_nt: TGTGCCAGCAGCGTAGGAGGGGGCCCGCCGCCCCAGCATTTT; cdr3_aa: CASSVGGGPPPQHF
j_call: TRBJ2-7; clone_size: NA; v_call: TRBV6-6; d_call: TRBD2; cdr3_nt: TGTGCCAGCAGTCGGTTGTGGGGGACTAGCGTTCCCTACGAGCAGTACTTC; cdr3_aa: CASSRLWGTSVPYEQYF
j_call: TRBJ1-1; clone_size: NA; v_call: TRBV10-2; d_call: TRBD1; cdr3_nt: TGCGCCAGCAGCCCCGCCGGGACAGGGGTAAATTGGAACACTGAAGCTTTCTTT; cdr3_aa: CASSPAGTGVNWNTEAFF
j_call: TRBJ2-5; clone_size: once; v_call: TRBV18; d_call: TRBD2; cdr3_nt: TGTGCCAGCTCACCTCCGGGACTAGGGGACCAAGAGACCCAGTACTTC; cdr3_aa: CASSPPGLGDQETQYF
j_call: TRBJ2-6; clone_size: NA; v_call: TRBV7-2; d_call: TRBD1; cdr3_nt: TGTGCCAGCAGCCGCGACAGGGGGCGAGGGGCCAACGTCCTGACTTTC; cdr3_aa: CASSRDRGRGANVLTF
j_call: TRBJ2-5; clone_size: NA; v_call: TRBV6-2/TRBV6-3; d_call: NA; cdr3_nt: TGTGCCAGCAGTATAACGGACAGCCGGTTATACTTC; cdr3_aa: CASSITDSRLYF
j_call: TRBJ2-1; clone_size: NA; v_call: TRBV9; d_call: NA; cdr3_nt: TGTGCCAGCAGCGTAAACCCCCCCCGTGGGGCCCAGTTCTTC; cdr3_aa: CASSVNPPRGAQFF
j_call: TRBJ1-5; clone_size: many; v_call: TRBV6-2/TRBV6-3; d_call: NA; cdr3_nt: TGTGCCAGCAGTTACGCGCAGGACAATCAGCCCCAGCATTTT; cdr3_aa: CASSYAQDNQPQHF
j_call: TRBJ1-2; clone_size: NA; v_call: TRBV5-8; d_call: NA; cdr3_nt: TGTGCCAGCAGCCCCCCGGGCAGGGAGGGTGGCTACACCTTC; cdr3_aa: CASSPPGREGGYTF
j_call: TRBJ2-7; clone_size: NA; v_call: TRBV30; d_call: TRBD1; cdr3_nt: TGTGCCTGGAGCGAGGGACAGGCGAATTACGAGCAGTACTTC; cdr3_aa: CAWSEGQANYEQYF
j_call: TRBJ1-2; clone_size: NA; v_call: TRBV3-1/TRBV3-2; d_call: NA; cdr3_nt: TGTGCCAGCAGCCCCTCTAACTATGGCTACACCTTC; cdr3_aa: CASSPSNYGYTF
j_call: TRBJ2-1; clone_size: NA; v_call: TRBV3-1/TRBV3-2; d_call: TRBD1; cdr3_nt: TGTGCCAGCAGCCGCCAGACAGGGTTCCCCTACAATGAGCAGTTCTTC; cdr3_aa: CASSRQTGFPYNEQFF
j_call: TRBJ1-3; clone_size: NA; v_call: TRBV30; d_call: TRBD1; cdr3_nt: TGTGCCTTACAGGGGTCTGGAAACACCATATATTTT; cdr3_aa: CALQGSGNTIYF
j_call: TRBJ1-1; clone_size: NA; v_call: TRBV5-1; d_call: NA; cdr3_nt: TGCGCCAGCAGCCCTTCTGCGGCGAACACTGAAGCTTTCTTT; cdr3_aa: CASSPSAANTEAFF
j_call: TRBJ1-6; clone_size: NA; v_call: TRBV3-1/TRBV3-2; d_call: TRBD1; cdr3_nt: TGTGCCAGCAGCCAAGACCTGGCGGGACAGGGGGCTTCACCCCTCCACTTT; cdr3_aa: CASSQDLAGQGASPLHF
j_call: TRBJ2-3; clone_size: NA; v_call: TRBV7-2; d_call: NA; cdr3_nt: TGTGCCAGCAGCTTAGCTCAAAGGGGGGGGGTCACAGATACGCAGTATTTT; cdr3_aa: CASSLAQRGGVTDTQYF
j_call: TRBJ1-6; clone_size: NA; v_call: TRBV2; d_call: TRBD1; cdr3_nt: TGTGCCAGCAGAAATGGACAGGGCAATTCACCCCTCCACTTT; cdr3_aa: CASRNGQGNSPLHF
j_call: TRBJ1-2; clone_size: NA; v_call: TRBV11-2; d_call: TRBD1; cdr3_nt: TGTGCCAGCAGACGGCCGGGACAGGGCAGGTACTATGGCTACACCTTC; cdr3_aa: CASRRPGQGRYYGYTF
j_call: TRBJ1-1; clone_size: NA; v_call: TRBV18; d_call: TRBD1; cdr3_nt: TGTGCCAGCTCAAGGGACAGGGGGCTGAACACTGAAGCTTTCTTT; cdr3_aa: CASSRDRGLNTEAFF
j_call: TRBJ1-1; clone_size: NA; v_call: TRBV5-5; d_call: NA; cdr3_nt: TGTGCCAGCAGCTTGGGATTAAGGGGTACTGAAGCTTTCTTT; cdr3_aa: CASSLGLRGTEAFF
j_call: TRBJ1-6; clone_size: NA; v_call: TRBV12-3/TRBV12-4; d_call: NA; cdr3_nt: TGTGCCAGCAGTTTCTATCGTGAGTCCCTCCACTTT; cdr3_aa: CASSFYRESLHF
j_call: TRBJ2-1; clone_size: NA; v_call: TRBV3-1/TRBV3-2; d_call: NA; cdr3_nt: TGTGCCAGCAGCCAAGGACAGGGAGGCTACAATGAGCAGTTCTTC; cdr3_aa: CASSQGQGGYNEQFF
j_call: TRBJ2-2; clone_size: NA; v_call: TRBV7-2; d_call: TRBD2; cdr3_nt: TGTGCCAGCAGCTCGGGACTAGCGGCCGGGGAGCTGTTTTTT; cdr3_aa: CASSSGLAAGELFF
j_call: TRBJ1-2; clone_size: few; v_call: TRBV19; d_call: TRBD1; cdr3_nt: TGTGCCAGTCGCATGGACAGGGCCTGGACCGTTAACTATGGCTACACCTTC; cdr3_aa: CASRMDRAWTVNYGYTF
j_call: TRBJ1-1; clone_size: NA; v_call: TRBV7-9; d_call: NA; cdr3_nt: TGTGCCAGCAGCTCCCTAACGGGGATGAACACTGAAGCTTTCTTT; cdr3_aa: CASSSLTGMNTEAFF
j_call: TRBJ2-2; clone_size: NA; v_call: TRBV7-6; d_call: TRBD2; cdr3_nt: TGTGCCAGCAGCTTAGGGGCCGCGGGGGGGAACACCGGGGAGCTGTTTTTT; cdr3_aa: CASSLGAAGGNTGELFF